Listed below are T cell receptor beta chains from one sample, sequenced in a study of identical twins. TCRdb independently ran MiXCR on the 5' RACE reads; one entry per CDR3 protein. The sample has 250,000 or so distinct CDR3 sequences; around 8.8% are singletons. These data were also reused for a study on yellow fever vaccine responses in identical twins.

Sequenced material: CD8+ T cells sorted from blood. The receptor source for this set is a woman younger than 35 in good health. The conserved cysteine and the conserved F or W are not part of the CDR3 here.

>TRBV5-1
ASSLGIIGEKLF
>TRBV7-9
ASSPRLAPDTQY
>TRBV7-3
ASSITSGDSYNEQF
>TRBV4-1
ARSQDGLFAYEQY
>TRBV11-2
ASRSTGMNTEAF
>TRBV12-5
ASGIPSGVGTYEQY
>TRBV7-3
ASSPQIPGVGYT
>TRBV10-3
AISESGVGYEQY
>TRBV4-3
ASSQWGFGYEQY
>TRBV14
ASSQARHNGYT
>TRBV12-3/TRBV12-4
ASSYDSNLNTGELF
>TRBV4-3
ASSYTAGQANEQF
>TRBV10-3
AIGEGDSYNEQF